Listed below are T cell receptor beta chains from one sample, sequenced in a study of Graves' ophthalmopathy and Graves' hyperthyroidism. TCRdb re-called the multiplex PCR reads through MiXCR, storing one row per CDR3 protein. The table has roughly 400,000 distinct CDR3 sequences, about 17% seen once. The sample taken for sequencing was peripheral blood. Receptors were obtained from a woman between 18 and 29 years old with Graves' ophthalmopathy. Each CDR3 is given with its conserved first and last residue. D genes are given only for firm matches. Clone size is stated in some rows and not others, as once, few, many or a class when expanded.

>TRBV19|TRBJ2-7|many|TRBD2
TGTGCCAGTAGGGGAGGGAGGTCCTACGAGCAGTACTTC
CASRGGRSYEQYF
>TRBV6-1|TRBJ2-7|-|TRBD1
TGTGCCAGCCGGACAGGGGGGCCCTACGAGCAGTACTTC
CASRTGGPYEQYF
>TRBV7-8|TRBJ1-6|many|TRBD1
TGTGCCAGCAGCTTTTCCGGGACAGTTAATTCACCCCTCCACTTT
CASSFSGTVNSPLHF
>TRBV5-1|TRBJ2-7|many|-
TGCGCCAGCAGCCAGGGGCTGCGAGTTTACGAGCAGTACTTC
CASSQGLRVYEQYF
>TRBV7-9|TRBJ2-7|many|TRBD1
TGTGCCAGCAGCTCTAAACCGGGACAGGCTCCTTCGGACGAGCAGTACTTC
CASSSKPGQAPSDEQYF
>TRBV10-3|TRBJ1-1|-|-
TGTGCCATCAGCCCGGGACGGGACACTGAAGCTTTCTTT
CAISPGRDTEAFF
>TRBV20-1|TRBJ1-5|many|TRBD1
TGCAGTGCGAACAGGGGCCATAGCAATCAGCCCCAGCATTTT
CSANRGHSNQPQHF
>TRBV7-8|TRBJ1-1|many|-
TGTGCCAGCAGCGTACAACGTAGGGCTCTTGAAGCTTTCTTT
CASSVQRRALEAFF
>TRBV5-1|TRBJ2-5|few|TRBD1
TGCGCCAGCAGCACGTCGACAGGGCGAGAGACCCAGTACTTC
CASSTSTGRETQYF
>TRBV6-1|TRBJ1-5|many|-
TGTGCCAGTCTAAAGACGGCAGGAGATAGCAATCAGCCCCAGCATTTT
CASLKTAGDSNQPQHF
>TRBV20-1|TRBJ2-7|many|TRBD2
TGCAGTGCTAGAGCGGGGGTTAGCGGGTACGAGCAGTACTTC
CSARAGVSGYEQYF
>TRBV6-1|TRBJ1-1|many|-
TGTGCCAGCAGTGTAATTGAACGATCAGGGGCCACTGAAGCTTTCTTT
CASSVIERSGATEAFF
>TRBV6-1|TRBJ1-3|many|-
TGTGCCAGCAAGGTCTCCCCCTCTGGAAACACCATATATTTT
CASKVSPSGNTIYF
>TRBV24-1|TRBJ1-1|many|-
TGTGCCACCAGATCGGACAGCCTGGGTACTGAAGCTTTCTTT
CATRSDSLGTEAFF
>TRBV6-2/TRBV6-3|TRBJ1-1|few|TRBD1
TGTGCCAGCAGTCCCCAGACAGGGTTCGAAGCTTTCTTT
CASSPQTGFEAFF
>TRBV7-8|TRBJ2-7|many|-
TGTGCCAGCAGCCCCCGCCTCCGTGGCGGTTACGAGCAGTACTTC
CASSPRLRGGYEQYF
>TRBV28|TRBJ2-7|-|TRBD2
TGTGCCAGCAGTTCATACGCTAGCGGACTTTACGAGCAGTACTTC
CASSSYASGLYEQYF
>TRBV27|TRBJ2-4|-|-
TGTGCCAGCAGTTTATTAGACCCGGTAGCCAAAAACATTCAGTACTTC
CASSLLDPVAKNIQYF
>TRBV9|TRBJ2-7|many|-
TGTGCCAGCAGCGCTGACTGGGGGAACGAGCAGTACTTC
CASSADWGNEQYF
>TRBV18|TRBJ1-1|few|-
TGTGCCAGCTCACCATCCCTGGACACTGAAGCTTTCTTT
CASSPSLDTEAFF
>TRBV7-9|TRBJ2-4|many|-
TGTGCCAGCAGCTTAGCCTCGATTGCCAAAAACATTCAGTACTTC
CASSLASIAKNIQYF
>TRBV27|TRBJ1-2|-|TRBD1
TGTGCCAGCAGTTTACTCGGGACAGGGGACGGCTACACCTTC
CASSLLGTGDGYTF
>TRBV30|TRBJ2-6|few|-
TGTGCCTGGAAACCGTTGCGCAGGGCCTCTGGGGCCAACGTCCTGACTTTC
CAWKPLRRASGANVLTF
>TRBV20-1|TRBJ2-2|many|TRBD2
TGCAGTGCTAGAGTTCGCGGGGGGGCCGGAGCCGGGGAGCTGTTTTTT
CSARVRGGAGAGELFF
>TRBV7-2|TRBJ1-3|many|TRBD1
TGTGCCAGCAGCTCTGACAGGGGTATTGACACCATATATTTT
CASSSDRGIDTIYF
>TRBV4-1|TRBJ2-7|many|TRBD2
TGCGCCAGCAGCCAAGGGCTAGCGGGCTACGAGCAGTACTTC
CASSQGLAGYEQYF
>TRBV2|TRBJ2-1|many|-
TGTGCCAGCAGTGAGGACTGGAACAATGAGCAGTTCTTC
CASSEDWNNEQFF
>TRBV7-2|TRBJ2-7|many|-
TGTGCCAGCAGCTCTATCTTAGGTGACAGAATCTACGAGCAGTACTTC
CASSSILGDRIYEQYF
>TRBV11-2|TRBJ1-2|-|-
TGTGCCAGCAGCTTAACGAGGACAAACTATGGCTACACCTTC
CASSLTRTNYGYTF
>TRBV3-1|TRBJ1-6|many|-
TGTGCCAGCAGCCAAGCCTCCTCCGGGACTAGAAATTCACCCCTCCACTTT
CASSQASSGTRNSPLHF
>TRBV12-3/TRBV12-4|TRBJ1-2|many|TRBD1
TGTGCCAGCAGGGCTGGGACAGGGAATGGCTACACCTTC
CASRAGTGNGYTF
>TRBV12-3/TRBV12-4|TRBJ2-5|many|-
TGTGCCAGCAGCAAAAGGGAAAAAGAGACCCAGTACTTC
CASSKREKETQYF
>TRBV12-3/TRBV12-4|TRBJ1-1|-|-
TGTGCCAGCAGTCAAGGGACATTTGAAGCTTTCTTT
CASSQGTFEAFF
>TRBV20-1|TRBJ1-1|many|-
TGCAGTGGACGGCCCGGGTACACTGAAGCTTTCTTT
CSGRPGYTEAFF
>TRBV30|TRBJ2-3|few|TRBD2
TGTGCCTGGAGTGGACTAGCGGGGGGAAACACAGATACGCAGTATTTT
CAWSGLAGGNTDTQYF
>TRBV6-1|TRBJ2-7|many|-
TGTGCCAGCAGTGAAGGGAGGGCCTACGAGCAGTACTTC
CASSEGRAYEQYF
>TRBV7-3|TRBJ1-6|many|TRBD1
TGTGCCAGCAGCCCTCTTGCAGGGGGCAGCTCACCCCTCCACTTT
CASSPLAGGSSPLHF
>TRBV30|TRBJ2-7|many|TRBD1
TGTGCCTGGAGCGGGACAGGGCCCTACGAGCAGTACTTC
CAWSGTGPYEQYF
>TRBV30|TRBJ2-7|many|TRBD2
TGTGCCTGGAGTAGCCTAGCGGACTACGAGCAGTACTTC
CAWSSLADYEQYF
>TRBV7-2|TRBJ2-5|many|TRBD2
TGTGCCAGCAGCTTTAAGCGGGGGAATCAAGAGACCCAGTACTTC
CASSFKRGNQETQYF
>TRBV30|TRBJ1-5|-|-
TGTGCCTGGAGTGTATTGGGCCGTAGGGCCCAGCATTTT
CAWSVLGRRAQHF
>TRBV20-1|TRBJ2-7|many|-
TGCAGTGCTAGTACCCCCCAGGGGCGATCGCTAGTCCCATACGAGCAGTACTTC
CSASTPQGRSLVPYEQYF
>TRBV6-5|TRBJ2-5|-|-
TGTGCCAGCAGTTACTCCGGGAGCCTTCAAGAGACCCAGTACTTC
CASSYSGSLQETQYF
>TRBV7-2|TRBJ1-5|many|-
TGTGCCAGCAGCCATAGCGGGACTCAGCCCCAGCATTTT
CASSHSGTQPQHF
>TRBV28|TRBJ1-6|few|TRBD1
TGTGCCAGCATTACGACAGGGGCCCGATATTCACCCCTCCACTTT
CASITTGARYSPLHF
>TRBV10-1|TRBJ1-6|many|-
TGCGCCAGCAGTGAGTTGCGGAATTCACCCCTCCACTTT
CASSELRNSPLHF
>TRBV6-2/TRBV6-3|TRBJ2-2|many|-
TGTGCCAGCAGCCCCGTCCCGACCGGGGAGCTGTTTTTT
CASSPVPTGELFF
>TRBV6-2/TRBV6-3|TRBJ2-7|many|TRBD1
TGTGCCAGCAGAACGACAGGGGCTATAAACTACGAGCAGTACTTC
CASRTTGAINYEQYF
>TRBV28|TRBJ1-1|many|-
TGTGCCAGCAGTACATCAATGCTTGCAGGGGTTTTCTTT
CASSTSMLAGVFF
>TRBV12-3/TRBV12-4|TRBJ1-1|many|-
TGTGCCAGCAGTTTAGGGCAGTTTGGCACTGAAGCTTTCTTT
CASSLGQFGTEAFF
>TRBV6-2/TRBV6-3|TRBJ1-1|many|TRBD1
TGTGCCAGCAACAGGGGGTCAGCGGGGGTGAACACTGAAGCTTTCTTT
CASNRGSAGVNTEAFF
>TRBV14|TRBJ2-6|many|-
TGTGCCAGCAGCCAAGAAATCTCTGGGGCCAACGTCCTGACTTTC
CASSQEISGANVLTF
>TRBV30|TRBJ2-4|many|-
TGTGCCTGGAGTGTTACAGGTGGAAACATTCAGTACTTC
CAWSVTGGNIQYF
>TRBV6-1|TRBJ2-7|many|-
TGTGCCAGCGTCGAGGGGCTATCTCCGTATTACGAGCAGTACTTC
CASVEGLSPYYEQYF
>TRBV12-3/TRBV12-4|TRBJ2-7|many|TRBD1
TGTGCCAGCAGCCGGGACAGGGGGGTTGGGGAGCAGTACTTC
CASSRDRGVGEQYF
>TRBV7-2|TRBJ1-1|-|-
TGTGCCAGCAGCTTAGCAGGGGGACGGGGGAACACTGAATCTTTCTTT
CASSLAGGRGNTESFF
>TRBV7-3|TRBJ2-7|few|-
TGTGCCAGCAGCTTAACGGGGTCGGGAACCTACGAGCAGTACTTC
CASSLTGSGTYEQYF
>TRBV20-1|TRBJ1-2|many|TRBD1
TGCAGTGCTAAAAAGAGGGACAGGGGCATCTATGGCTACACCTTC
CSAKKRDRGIYGYTF